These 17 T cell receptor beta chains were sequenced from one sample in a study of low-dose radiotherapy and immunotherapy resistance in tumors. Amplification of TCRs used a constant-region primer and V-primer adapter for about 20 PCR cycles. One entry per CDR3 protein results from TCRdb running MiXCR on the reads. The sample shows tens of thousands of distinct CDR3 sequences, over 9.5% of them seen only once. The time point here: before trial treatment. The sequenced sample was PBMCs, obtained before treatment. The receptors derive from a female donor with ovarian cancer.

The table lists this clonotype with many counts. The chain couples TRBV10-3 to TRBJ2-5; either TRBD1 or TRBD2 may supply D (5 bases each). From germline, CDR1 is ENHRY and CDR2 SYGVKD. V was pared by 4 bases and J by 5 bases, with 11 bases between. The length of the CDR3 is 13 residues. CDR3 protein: CAISGGPEETQYF. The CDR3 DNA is TGTGCCATCAGTGGGGGACCCGAGGAGACCCAGTACTTC.

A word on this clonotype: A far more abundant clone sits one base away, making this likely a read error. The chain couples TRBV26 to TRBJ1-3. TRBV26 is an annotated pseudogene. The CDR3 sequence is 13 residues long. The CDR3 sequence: CASSASNRNTINF. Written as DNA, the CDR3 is TGTGCCAGCAGTGCCTCTAATCGAAACACCATAAATTTT.

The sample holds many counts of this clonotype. The CDR3 bases are TGCGCCAGCAGCTCCGGACAGGTTGCGACTGAAGCTTTCTTT. This gives the protein CASSSGQVATEAFF. This chain links TRBV5-1 with TRBJ1-1, with 7 nucleotides matching TRBD1. The V and J ends lost 3 bases and 5 bases, in that order; junction bases with no gene match: 7. This CDR3 contains 14 residues. CDR1 SGHRS and CDR2 YFSETQ come from the germline V gene.

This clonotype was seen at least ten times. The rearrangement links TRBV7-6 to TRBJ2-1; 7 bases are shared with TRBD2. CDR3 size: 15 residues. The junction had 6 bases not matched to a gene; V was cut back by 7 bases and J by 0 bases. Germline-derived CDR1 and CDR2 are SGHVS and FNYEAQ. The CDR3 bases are TGTGCCAGCACCCCGGGGAGGGCCTCCTACAATGAGCAGTTCTTC. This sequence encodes CASTPGRASYNEQFF.

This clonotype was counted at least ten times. The CDR3 region is CASSEATAASRVNGYTF. The CDR3 DNA reads as TGTGCCAGCAGTGAAGCGACAGCCGCTTCCCGAGTGAATGGCTACACCTTC. The rearrangement uses TRBV6-1 and TRBJ1-2; tentative D call: TRBD1 (5 bases). Looked up from germline, CDR1 is MNHNS and CDR2 is SASEGT. Trimming pared 0 bases from V and 6 bases from J, leaving 20 bases between. This CDR3 spans 17 amino acids.

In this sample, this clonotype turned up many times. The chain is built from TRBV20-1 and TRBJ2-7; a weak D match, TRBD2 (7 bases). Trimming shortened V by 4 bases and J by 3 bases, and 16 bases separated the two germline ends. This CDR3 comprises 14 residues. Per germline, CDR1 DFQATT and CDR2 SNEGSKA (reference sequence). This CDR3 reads CSATRGGGIYEQYF. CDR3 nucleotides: TGCAGTGCTACCCGAGGGGGGGGGATCTACGAGCAGTACTTC.

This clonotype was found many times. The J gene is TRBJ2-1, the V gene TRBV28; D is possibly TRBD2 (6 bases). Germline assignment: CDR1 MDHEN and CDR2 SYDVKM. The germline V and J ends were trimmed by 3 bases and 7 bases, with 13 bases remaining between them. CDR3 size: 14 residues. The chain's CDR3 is CASSLVRERNEQFF. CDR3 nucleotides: TGTGCCAGCAGTTTGGTACGGGAGAGGAATGAGCAGTTCTTC.

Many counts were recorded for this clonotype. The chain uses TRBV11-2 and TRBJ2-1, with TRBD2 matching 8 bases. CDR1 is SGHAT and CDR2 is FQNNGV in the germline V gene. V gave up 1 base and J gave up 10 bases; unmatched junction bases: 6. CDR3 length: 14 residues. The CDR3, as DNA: TGTGCCAGCAGCTTAGGCCGGGAGGGCCGCGAGCAGTTCTTC. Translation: CASSLGREGREQFF.

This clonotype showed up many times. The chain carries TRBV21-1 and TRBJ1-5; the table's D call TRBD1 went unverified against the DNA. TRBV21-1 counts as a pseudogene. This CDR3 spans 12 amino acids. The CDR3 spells CASEGAGQPQHF. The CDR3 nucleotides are TGTGCCAGCGAGGGGGCGGGTCAGCCCCAGCATTTT.

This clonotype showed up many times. DNA for the CDR3: TGTGCCAGCAGATCAGGCGGGGGTCATTCGTTCTTC. Its translation is CASRSGGGHSFF. The chain combines TRBV2 with TRBJ2-1, with TRBD2 matching 7 bases. J lost 15 bases, V lost 6 bases, and 11 bases had no gene match. The CDR3 is made up of 12 amino acids. In germline, CDR1 is SNHLY, CDR2 FYNNEI. Full variable domain (outside the CDR3, taken from reference TRBV2 and TRBJ2-1): EPEVTQTPSHQVTQMGQEVILRCVPISNHLYFYWYRQILGQKVEFLVSFYNNEISEKSEIFDDQFSVERPDGSNFTLKIRSTKLEDSAMYFCASRSGGGHSFFGPGTRLTVL.

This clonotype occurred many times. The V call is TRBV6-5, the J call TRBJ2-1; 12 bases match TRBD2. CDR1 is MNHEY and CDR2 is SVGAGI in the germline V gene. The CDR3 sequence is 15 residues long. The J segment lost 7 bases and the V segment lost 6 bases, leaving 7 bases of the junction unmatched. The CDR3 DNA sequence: TGTGCCAGCAGATCCCTAGCGGGAGGGCCGAATGAGCAGTTCTTC. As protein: CASRSLAGGPNEQFF.

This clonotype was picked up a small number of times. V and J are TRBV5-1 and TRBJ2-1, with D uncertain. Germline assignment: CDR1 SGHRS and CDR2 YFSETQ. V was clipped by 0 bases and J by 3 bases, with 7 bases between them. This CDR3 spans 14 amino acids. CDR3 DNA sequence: TGCGCCAGCAGCTTGGAAATAGACTACAATGAGCAGTTCTTC. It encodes CASSLEIDYNEQFF.

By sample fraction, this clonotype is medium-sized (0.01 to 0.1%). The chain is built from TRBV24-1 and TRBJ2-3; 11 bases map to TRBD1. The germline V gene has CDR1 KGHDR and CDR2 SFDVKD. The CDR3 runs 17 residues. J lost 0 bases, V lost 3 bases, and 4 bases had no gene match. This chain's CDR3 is CATSDLGQGASTDTQYF. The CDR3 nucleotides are TGTGCCACCAGTGATCTAGGACAGGGGGCAAGCACAGATACGCAGTATTTT.

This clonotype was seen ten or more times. As DNA, the CDR3 is TGTGCCAGCAATCTGGAGGACCGGGCCAATGAGCAGTTCTTC. This codes for CASNLEDRANEQFF. V is TRBV12-3 or TRBV12-4 and J is TRBJ2-1; weak D call: TRBD2 (5 bases). This CDR3 comprises 14 residues. Trimming removed 7 bases at V and 6 bases at J, with 16 bases between.

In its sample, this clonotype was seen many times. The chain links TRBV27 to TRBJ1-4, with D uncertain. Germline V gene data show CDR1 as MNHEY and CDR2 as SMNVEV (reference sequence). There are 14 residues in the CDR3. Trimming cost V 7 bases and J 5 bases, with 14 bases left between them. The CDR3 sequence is CASMGIGQNEKLFF. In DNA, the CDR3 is TGTGCCAGCATGGGTATAGGGCAAAATGAAAAACTGTTTTTT.

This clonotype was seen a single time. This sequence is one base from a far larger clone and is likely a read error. CDR3: CASMARAGTSYNEQYF. The CDR3 nucleotides are TGTGCCAGCATGGCCCGGGCGGGGACTAGCTACAATGAGCAGTACTTC. The V and J genes are TRBV11-1 and TRBJ2-7, with 9 nucleotides matching TRBD2. Germline assignment: CDR1 SGHAT and CDR2 FQDESV (reference sequence). J lost 7 bases, V lost 7 bases, and 17 bases had no gene match. This CDR3 is built from 16 residues.

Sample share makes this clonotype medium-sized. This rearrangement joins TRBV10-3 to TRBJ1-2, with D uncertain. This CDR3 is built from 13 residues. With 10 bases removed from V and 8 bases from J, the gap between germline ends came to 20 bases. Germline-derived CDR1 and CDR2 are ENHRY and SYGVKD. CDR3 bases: TGTGCCACCGACCGTGGCATGGACGAAGGCTACACCTTC. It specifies CATDRGMDEGYTF.